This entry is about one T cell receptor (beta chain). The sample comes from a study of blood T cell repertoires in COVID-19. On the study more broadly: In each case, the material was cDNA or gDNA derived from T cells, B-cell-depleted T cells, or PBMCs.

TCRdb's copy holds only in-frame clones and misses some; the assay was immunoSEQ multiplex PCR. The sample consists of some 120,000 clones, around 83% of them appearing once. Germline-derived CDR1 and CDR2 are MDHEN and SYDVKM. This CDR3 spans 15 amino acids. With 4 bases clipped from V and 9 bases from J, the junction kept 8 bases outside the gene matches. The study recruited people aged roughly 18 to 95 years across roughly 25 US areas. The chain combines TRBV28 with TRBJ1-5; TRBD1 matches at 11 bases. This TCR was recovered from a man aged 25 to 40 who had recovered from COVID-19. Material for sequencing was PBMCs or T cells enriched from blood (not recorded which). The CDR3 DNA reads TGTGCCAGCAGTTCTCCCGGGACAGGGGGTGCGCCCCAGCATTTT. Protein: CASSSPGTGGAPQHF.